The 31 T cell receptor beta chains given below trace back to one sample, sequenced in a study of regulatory T cells in long-lasting Graves disease. Library construction for TCR beta used iRepertoire HTBI primers and Arm-PCR of CDR3 regions. TCRdb independently ran MiXCR on the multiplex PCR reads; one entry per CDR3 protein. The sample has 300,000 to 500,000 distinct CDR3 sequences; roughly 20% are singletons. Time point noted: persistent/refractory GD, antithyroid drugs over 5 years with positive TRAb. From PBMCs, RNA was extracted and then used to make the TCR library. The material was peripheral blood mononuclear cells (PBMCs), obtained when the disease was refractory, from a patient treated with antithyroid drugs. Receptors were obtained from a female donor with Graves disease.

This clonotype was detected many times. This rearrangement joins TRBV30 to TRBJ2-7, with 7 bases lining up with TRBD1. The V and J ends lost 2 bases and 2 bases, in that order; junction bases with no gene match: 3. CDR3 size: 13 residues. Germline CDR1 is GTSNPN and CDR2 is SVGIG (reference sequence). The CDR3 is CAWSRDSAYEQYF. The DNA of the CDR3 is TGTGCCTGGAGTAGGGACAGCGCCTACGAGCAGTACTTC.

This clonotype was picked up a small number of times. The chain is built from TRBV6-5 and TRBJ2-5; tentatively, D is TRBD2 (5 bases). The V and J ends lost 2 bases and 4 bases respectively, with 11 bases between them. CDR3 length: 14 amino acids. Germline CDR1 and CDR2: MNHEY and SVGAGI. The DNA of the CDR3 is TGTGCCAGCAGTTACGGGGAGATCGGAGAGACCCAGTACTTC. It encodes CASSYGEIGETQYF.

The chain joins TRBV19 to TRBJ2-2, with D uncertain. The germline CDR1 and CDR2 sequences are LNHDA and SQIVND (reference sequence). The length of the CDR3 is 13 residues. Trimming left V 8 bases short and J 4 bases short, with 11 bases between. The CDR3 bases are TGTGCCAGTGCTGGGTTACCCACCGGGGAGCTGTTTTTT. Encoded protein: CASAGLPTGELFF.

The table lists this clonotype with a few counts. The V gene is TRBV19, the J gene TRBJ1-2; a possible D gene is TRBD1 (5 bases). The V gene's germline CDR1 is LNHDA and CDR2 SQIVND (reference sequence). This CDR3 is 17 amino acids long. Trimming pared 4 bases from V and 0 bases from J, leaving 18 bases between. CDR3 sequence: CASSRLLDAGTNYGYTF. The CDR3 DNA sequence: TGTGCCAGTAGTAGATTGTTAGATGCAGGGACTAACTATGGCTACACCTTC. The complete variable domain, with remaining parts taken from reference TRBV19 and TRBJ1-2, reads DGGITQSPKYLFRKEGQNVTLSCEQNLNHDAMYWYRQDPGQGLRLIYYSQIVNDFQKGDIAEGYSVSREKKESFPLTVTSAQKNPTAFYLCASSRLLDAGTNYGYTFGSGTRLTVV.

This clonotype came up a few times. The rearrangement joins TRBV29-1 to TRBJ2-7, with D possibly TRBD1 on 5 matching bases. The germline V gene has CDR1 SQVTM and CDR2 ANQGSEA. CDR3 size: 13 residues. Deletions cut 4 bases from V and 2 bases from J, with 12 bases between. The CDR3 DNA reads as TGCAGCGTTGCCTCAGGGCCCACCTACGAGCAGTACTTC. Its protein is CSVASGPTYEQYF.

The V and J genes are TRBV3-1 and TRBJ1-2, with D possibly TRBD1 on 5 matching bases. CDR1 is LGHDT, CDR2 YNNKEL, per germline (reference sequence). The length of the CDR3 is 14 residues. The ends were cut back, 3 bases at V and 2 bases at J, with 10 bases in the middle. The CDR3 loop is CASSHYRDNYGYTF. The CDR3 nucleotides are TGTGCCAGCAGCCATTACCGGGACAACTATGGCTACACCTTC.

Regarding this clonotype: A read error is possible here, since a much larger clone lies one base away. This chain joins TRBV7-2 and TRBJ2-7; 9 nucleotides agree with TRBD2. This CDR3 has 15 amino acids. In germline, CDR1 is SGHTA, CDR2 FQGNSA. The CDR3 loop reads CVSSVTGTSSDEQYF. In DNA, the CDR3 is TGTGTCAGCAGCGTAACCGGGACTAGCAGTGACGAGCAGTACTTC.

The chain combines TRBV27 with TRBJ2-5, with 9 bases identical to TRBD2. In germline, CDR1 is MNHEY, CDR2 SMNVEV (reference sequence). The J segment lost 5 bases and the V segment lost 4 bases, leaving 5 bases of the junction unmatched. CDR3 length equals 14 residues. CDR3 bases: TGTGCCAGCAGTTCGCTAGCGGGATGGGAGACCCAGTACTTC. This encodes CASSSLAGWETQYF.

The chain links TRBV7-8 to TRBJ1-5, with D perhaps TRBD1 (6 bases). Trimming stripped 5 bases from V and 3 bases from J, with 14 bases between. Germline CDR1 reads SGHVS; CDR2 reads FQNEAQ. The CDR3 runs 15 residues. Here the CDR3 reads CASSQLGQFNQPQHF. CDR3 nucleotide sequence: TGTGCCAGCAGCCAACTAGGACAGTTCAATCAGCCCCAGCATTTT.

This clonotype was counted between two and nine times. The chain is built from TRBV5-1 and TRBJ2-5, with TRBD1 as a possible D gene (6 bases). V lost 4 bases, J lost 4 bases, and 14 bases lay in between. CDR1 is SGHRS and CDR2 is YFSETQ in the germline V gene. There are 14 residues in the CDR3. This chain's CDR3 is CASSARTDGETQYF. CDR3 sequence (DNA): TGCGCCAGCAGCGCTAGGACAGACGGAGAGACCCAGTACTTC.

V gene TRBV4-1 combines with J gene TRBJ2-7; D remains ambiguous. The CDR3 extends over 13 amino acids. CDR1 MGHRA and CDR2 YSYEKL come from the germline V gene. V lost 3 bases, J lost 4 bases, and 10 bases lay in between. The DNA of the CDR3 is TGCGCCAGCAGCCACCGAACCGAGTACGAGCAGTACTTC. Translating it yields CASSHRTEYEQYF.

There are many counts of this clonotype. This chain links TRBV18 with TRBJ2-7, with D uncertain. CDR3 size: 13 residues. Trimming pared 3 bases from V and 1 base from J, leaving 7 bases between. The V gene's germline CDR1 is KGHSH and CDR2 LQKENI. The DNA of the CDR3 is TGTGCCAGCTCACCCCCCCAGTCCTACGAGCAGTACTTC. The encoded protein is CASSPPQSYEQYF.

In this sample, this clonotype turned up many times. V gene TRBV12-3 or TRBV12-4 combines with J gene TRBJ1-1; 8 positions match TRBD1. The CDR3 is 12 amino acids. V was pared by 4 bases and J by 8 bases, with 3 bases of the junction left unmatched. The CDR3 spells CASSWTGTEAFF. The CDR3 nucleotides are TGTGCCAGCAGTTGGACAGGGACCGAAGCTTTCTTT.

This clonotype was found a few times. V is TRBV28 and J is TRBJ1-3; a possible D gene is TRBD1 (6 bases). The germline CDR1 and CDR2 sequences are MDHEN and SYDVKM. CDR3 size: 14 residues. V was trimmed by 6 bases and J by 4 bases, leaving 13 bases between them. In DNA, the CDR3 is TGTGCCAGCAGCCTCGGACAGACCGGAAACACCATATATTTT. This sequence encodes CASSLGQTGNTIYF.

This chain uses TRBV24-1 with TRBJ2-2; a possible D gene is TRBD2 (6 bases). The V and J ends lost 3 bases and 3 bases respectively, with 13 bases between them. This CDR3 is 16 amino acids long. CDR1 and CDR2 (germline): KGHDR, SFDVKD. CDR3 protein: CATSDNGGRDTGELFF. The CDR3 nucleotides read TGTGCCACCAGTGATAACGGAGGGCGGGACACCGGGGAGCTGTTTTTT.

This sequence joins TRBV6-2 or TRBV6-3 and TRBJ2-7, with 9 bases that match TRBD1. CDR3 size: 17 residues. Germline V CDR1 and CDR2: MNHEY, SVGEGT. J gave up 4 bases and V 4 bases, and 14 bases lay outside the gene matches. The CDR3: CASSFRSPDRGMYEQYF. CDR3 nucleotides: TGTGCCAGCAGTTTCCGATCCCCGGACAGGGGAATGTACGAGCAGTACTTC.

The V call is TRBV4-1, the J call TRBJ2-5; D unclear. Germline V lookup: CDR1 MGHRA, CDR2 YSYEKL. V was pared by 1 base and J by 7 bases, with 10 bases between. The CDR3 spans 13 residues. The CDR3 protein is CASSQVPSGTQYF. CDR3 in DNA: TGCGCCAGCAGCCAAGTACCCTCCGGGACCCAGTACTTC.

The J gene is TRBJ2-5, the V gene TRBV4-2; TRBD2 aligns across 11 bases. Germline CDR1 and CDR2: LGHNA and YNFKEQ. Trimming at V came to 3 bases and at J to 1 base, leaving 4 bases not matched to a gene. This CDR3 spans 16 amino acids. The CDR3 coding sequence is TGTGCCAGCAGCCACGCGACTAGCGGGGTCCAAGAGACCCAGTACTTC. Protein: CASSHATSGVQETQYF.

The chain uses TRBV7-9 and TRBJ2-4; the match to TRBD1 covers 9 bases. Germline V gene lookup returns CDR1 SEHNR and CDR2 FQNEAQ (reference sequence). The CDR3 has 16 amino acids. V lost 5 bases and J lost 2; bases outside the gene matches: 7. CDR3: CASSMYRGPTKNIQYF. The CDR3 coding sequence is TGTGCCAGCAGCATGTACAGGGGGCCAACCAAAAACATTCAGTACTTC.

With regard to this clonotype: A clone one base away is much larger, so this may be a read error. CDR3 bases: TGTGCCAGCAGTTACGGGACTAGCGACACAGATACGCAGTATTTT. Encoded protein: CASSYGTSDTDTQYF. The rearrangement joins TRBV6-2 or TRBV6-3 to TRBJ2-3, with 10 bases identical to TRBD2. CDR1 is MNHEY and CDR2 is SVGEGT in the germline V gene. V shed 2 bases, J shed 2 bases, and the junction held 1 base outside the gene matches. This CDR3 contains 15 residues.

CDR3 DNA: TGTGCCAGCAGTGAAATTCCCCCAGGGGGGAGAGGAACTAATGAAAAACTGTTTTTT. Protein product: CASSEIPPGGRGTNEKLFF. The rearrangement joins TRBV25-1 to TRBJ1-4, with TRBD1 identical over 7 bases. V shed 2 bases and J 1 base; nucleotides not matched to a gene: 13. The CDR3 totals 19 residues. The germline gives CDR1 MGHDK, CDR2 SYGVNS.

In this sample, this clonotype turned up a few times. The gene calls are TRBV3-1 and TRBJ1-2; 7 bases match TRBD1. The CDR3 loop spans 16 amino acids. V lost 10 bases, J lost 0 bases, and 14 bases stayed unmatched. Germline V gene data show CDR1 as LGHDT and CDR2 as YNNKEL (reference sequence). CDR3 coding DNA: TGTGCCACCAAGCAGACAGGGTCGAACTCTAACTATGGCTACACCTTC. This encodes CATKQTGSNSNYGYTF.

Ten or more counts support this clonotype. The rearrangement uses TRBV28 and TRBJ2-7, with TRBD1 identical over 10 bases. V lost 4 bases, J lost 5 bases, and 11 bases stayed unmatched. CDR3 length: 16 amino acids. Looked up from germline, CDR1 is MDHEN and CDR2 is SYDVKM. This CDR3 is CASSSRPGQGMDEQYF. CDR3 DNA: TGTGCCAGCAGTTCGAGACCGGGACAGGGGATGGACGAGCAGTACTTC. Drawing the rest from reference TRBV28 and TRBJ2-7, the complete variable domain is DVKVTQSSRYLVKRTGEKVFLECVQDMDHENMFWYRQDPGLGLRLIYFSYDVKMKEKGDIPEGYSVSREKKERFSLILESASTNQTSMYLCASSSRPGQGMDEQYFGPGTRLTVT.

Ten or more counts support this clonotype. This chain joins TRBV28 and TRBJ2-5, with D unresolved. The germline V and J ends were trimmed by 6 bases and 7 bases, with 6 bases remaining between them. The germline gives CDR1 MDHEN, CDR2 SYDVKM. This CDR3 spans 10 amino acids. The CDR3 nucleotides are TGTGCCAGCAGCCACACGACCCAGTACTTC. Its protein is CASSHTTQYF.

Of note for this clonotype: Since a much larger clone is just one base distant, this may be a read error. The rearrangement links TRBV7-9 to TRBJ2-7; D gene unclear. This CDR3 has 13 residues. The V end lost 4 bases, the J end lost 6 bases, and 13 bases lay between the germline ends. Germline loops: CDR1 SEHNR, CDR2 FQNEAQ (reference sequence). The CDR3 region has the DNA TGTGCCAGCAGCTCCGACAAGGCTGGCGAGCAGTACTTC. Amino acid sequence: CASSSDKAGEQYF.

This clonotype was detected many times. J is TRBJ2-4 and V is TRBV7-8; 11 nucleotides agree with TRBD2. J was trimmed by 7 bases and V by 1 base; bases with no gene match: 12. Germline loops: CDR1 SGHVS, CDR2 FQNEAQ. This CDR3 spans 18 amino acids. The CDR3 region is CASSLVGLAGKGFNIQYF. The CDR3 bases are TGTGCCAGCAGCTTAGTTGGACTAGCGGGTAAAGGGTTTAACATTCAGTACTTC.

This rearrangement joins TRBV5-6 to TRBJ2-7, with D possibly matching TRBD2 (6 bases). This CDR3 comprises 13 residues. Trimming pared 0 bases from V and 6 bases from J, leaving 10 bases between. The germline gives CDR1 SGHDT, CDR2 YYEEEE. The CDR3, as DNA: TGTGCCAGCAGCTTGGGGGGGGACTCCGAGCAGTACTTC. This gives the protein CASSLGGDSEQYF.

This clonotype has a handful of counts. CDR3 in amino acids: CASSFGRGAGNTIYF. The CDR3 DNA follows: TGTGCCAGCAGCTTTGGCAGGGGAGCTGGAAACACCATATATTTT. The rearrangement links TRBV11-2 to TRBJ1-3; possible D gene TRBD1, 6 bases. With 3 bases removed from V and 2 bases from J, the gap between germline ends came to 11 bases. The V gene's germline CDR1 is SGHAT and CDR2 FQNNGV. This CDR3 comprises 15 residues.

This clonotype was counted many times. The chain links TRBV28 to TRBJ1-2; D uncertain. Trimming pared 5 bases from V and 3 bases from J, leaving 16 bases between. The length of the CDR3 is 15 residues. Per germline, CDR1 MDHEN and CDR2 SYDVKM. This CDR3 reads CASSTVPWRDYGYTF. DNA of the CDR3: TGTGCCAGCAGTACGGTCCCCTGGCGGGACTATGGCTACACCTTC.

This chain uses TRBV16 with TRBJ1-4; D is unclear. Germline loops: CDR1 KGHSY, CDR2 FQNENV. This CDR3 region has 13 residues. V was trimmed by 3 bases and J by 11 bases, leaving 13 bases between them. CDR3: CASSQPMDRKLFF. The CDR3, as DNA: TGTGCCAGCAGCCAGCCCATGGATAGGAAACTGTTTTTT. The full variable domain, in which reference TRBV16 and TRBJ1-4 provide the parts outside the CDR3, is GEEVAQTPKHLVRGEGQKAKLYCAPIKGHSYVFWYQQVLKNEFKFLISFQNENVFDETGMPKERFSAKCLPNSPCSLEIQATKLEDSAVYFCASSQPMDRKLFFGSGTQLSVL.

This clonotype was counted many times. The gene calls are TRBV11-2 and TRBJ1-1; TRBD1 is a possible D gene (5 bases). Trimming stripped 4 bases from V and 4 bases from J, with 13 bases between. CDR1 is SGHAT and CDR2 is FQNNGV in the germline V gene. This CDR3 is built from 14 residues. The CDR3 loop is CASSSRGSVTEAFF. The CDR3 DNA is TGTGCCAGCAGCTCGCGGGGCAGTGTCACTGAAGCTTTCTTT.